This T cell receptor (beta chain) was retrieved from a study of chemoradiotherapy in HPV16-positive cancers. TCRdb keeps only in-frame clones here, not all; method: immunoSEQ multiplex PCR. The sample yields about 8,400 clones, around nine tenths seen once. Repeated repertoire sampling spanned the course of chemoradiotherapy. V gave up 6 bases and J gave up 3 bases; unmatched junction bases: 4. The CDR3 contains 14 residues. The germline CDR1 and CDR2 sequences are SGHNT and YYREEE (reference sequence). The sequences come from tumor tissue, collected from a patient who underwent chemoradiotherapy. This clonotype was sampled from a human donor with HPV-associated anogenital cancer. The rearrangement uses TRBV5-4 and TRBJ2-3; 10 bases are shared with TRBD1. CDR3: CASTRDRGTDTQYF. The CDR3 DNA sequence: TGTGCCAGCACCAGGGACAGGGGAACAGATACGCAGTATTTT.